A selection of T cell receptor beta chains follows, all from one sample in a study of blood T cells in healthy people across ages. TCRdb re-derived calls from the 5' RACE reads in MiXCR, one entry per CDR3 protein. Of around 1.7 million distinct CDR3 sequences listed, about 28% were seen once; the top ten hold roughly 8%. Sequenced sample: blood. All receptors come from a woman in her thirties in good health. CDR3s include the opening cysteine and the closing phenylalanine or tryptophan. A D gene is named only where the DNA matches it firmly. Some rows have no size entry. The others give once, few or many, or a class for an expanded clone.

J,D,V,size,DNA,CDR3
TRBJ1-2,-,TRBV12-3/TRBV12-4,many,TGTGCCAGCAGACAAAAGTCGAGGGGCGTCCATAACTATGGCTACACCTTC,CASRQKSRGVHNYGYTF
TRBJ1-1,TRBD1,TRBV6-1,few,TGTGCCAGCAGTGAAGCGGGGACAGGGAACACTGAAGCTTTCTTT,CASSEAGTGNTEAFF
TRBJ1-6,-,TRBV7-8,-,TGTGCCAGCAGGGAGTGGAGCTCCTATAATTCACCCCTCCACTTT,CASREWSSYNSPLHF
TRBJ2-5,TRBD2,TRBV9,-,TGTGCCAGCAGCGTAGGTGCGGGGGGGCCAGAGACCCAGTACTTC,CASSVGAGGPETQYF
TRBJ1-2,-,TRBV29-1,-,TGCAGCGTTGAAGAATTAAACAGAAAGTATGGCTACACCTTC,CSVEELNRKYGYTF
TRBJ1-1,TRBD1,TRBV29-1,-,TGCAGCGTTGGATTCGGGACAGGGGGCACTGAAGCTTTCTTT,CSVGFGTGGTEAFF
TRBJ2-7,-,TRBV27,-,TGTGCCAGCAGTGCCCCATTCTACGAGCAGTACTTC,CASSAPFYEQYF
TRBJ2-4,-,TRBV27,many,TGTGCCAGCAGTACCAGATTCACAGGGTTGGCCAAAAACATTCAGTACTTC,CASSTRFTGLAKNIQYF
TRBJ1-1,-,TRBV12-3/TRBV12-4,few,TGTGCCAGCAGTGGGGGACTGGTGAACACTGAAGCTTTCTTT,CASSGGLVNTEAFF
TRBJ2-4,TRBD1,TRBV4-1,-,TGCGCCAGCAGCCGACGACAGGGGGCAACCAAAAACATTCAGTACTTC,CASSRRQGATKNIQYF
TRBJ2-7,-,TRBV7-2,-,TGTGCCAGCATCTTGAGTGGGGCGCGAACCTACGAGCAGTACTTC,CASILSGARTYEQYF
TRBJ2-3,TRBD2,TRBV7-3,-,TGTGCCAGCAGCCCACAGCCGGGAGGAACGCAGTATTTT,CASSPQPGGTQYF
TRBJ1-2,-,TRBV12-3/TRBV12-4,-,TGTGCCAGCAGTTCGGGACACCTAAACTATGGCTACACCTTC,CASSSGHLNYGYTF
TRBJ2-1,TRBD1,TRBV5-1,-,TGCGCCAGCAGCTCGCAAGAACAGGGGCTCTCCAATGAGCAGTTCTTC,CASSSQEQGLSNEQFF